The TCR beta chain under discussion was sequenced for a study of early T cells in non-severe SARS-CoV-2 infection. For the study at large: Sequenced material consisted of bulk RNA (from unsorted whole blood), and chains were unpaired.

Study-wide findings and caveats: CD4 and private specificities were missed by VDJdb matching, which favored anti-spike CD8 responses.

This clonotype was detected many times. The antigen is not known. In the library, individual cDNA molecules carried attached unique molecular identifiers. TCRdb re-derived calls from the 5' RACE reads in MiXCR, one entry per CDR3 protein. Of around 45,000 distinct CDR3 sequences listed, under 4.5% were seen once; the top ten hold less than 4%. The sequencing input was whole blood. This receptor was taken from an adult who was a healthcare worker with PCR-confirmed SARS-CoV-2 infection or an uninfected control (not recorded which).

The CDR3 DNA sequence: TGTGCCAGCAGATCCGACAGGGAGCCCCAGCATTTT. This gives the protein CASRSDREPQHF. The V call is TRBV25-1, the J call TRBJ1-5; 7 bases fit TRBD1. CDR3 length equals 12 residues. Germline V lookup: CDR1 MGHDK, CDR2 SYGVNS. Trimming took 6 bases from V and 8 from J; bases not matched to a gene: 4.